This T cell receptor beta chain was obtained from a study of blood T cell repertoires in COVID-19. Study overall: COVID-19 samples, acute and convalescent, were from the United States, Italy and Spain. In each case, the material was cDNA or gDNA derived from T cells, B-cell-depleted T cells, or PBMCs.

Those enrolled in Seattle joined during active infection and were followed longitudinally afterward. Authors' data handling: Nucleated cell counts were estimated from reference gene primer amplification. This table comes from immunoSEQ multiplex PCR, and its TCRdb copy is limited to in-frame clones, with some not included. V and J calls plus clone size are reproduced from that table; the DNA served to infer D and trimming. The data contain a few hundred thousand clones, approximately 88% of them singletons. The V segment lost 3 bases and the J segment 5 bases; nucleotides outside the gene matches: 10. Germline loops: CDR1 SGHDT, CDR2 YYEEEE. The CDR3 extends over 16 amino acids.

V usage is TRBV5-6 and J usage is TRBJ1-2, with 10 bases identical to TRBD1. The source material was peripheral blood. The source is a woman aged 45-59 years with COVID-19, enrolled during active disease. The CDR3 DNA reads TGTGCCAGCAGCTGGGACAGGGGTCCCCCACTTTATGGCTACACCTTC. Translation: CASSWDRGPPLYGYTF. The full variable domain, completed using reference TRBV5-6 and TRBJ1-2, is DAGVTQSPTHLIKTRGQQVTLRCSPKSGHDTVSWYQQALGQGPQFIFQYYEEEERQRGNFPDRFSGHQFPNYSSELNVNALLLGDSALYLCASSWDRGPPLYGYTFGSGTRLTVV.